The 20 T cell receptor beta chains presented below share a single source sample, sequenced in a study of T cells in Graves' hyperthyroidism and ophthalmopathy. Using RNA transcripts as the source, TCR beta CDR3 regions were amplified. The HTBI primer set served for first-round RT-PCR of the TCR CDR3. TCRdb reprocessed the multiplex PCR reads via MiXCR and lists one record per CDR3 protein. The sample lists 750,000 to 950,000 distinct CDR3 sequences, 38% occurring once. Sequenced: blood. These receptors were obtained from a man aged 18 to 30 with Graves' hyperthyroidism.

The V call is TRBV9, the J call TRBJ1-5, with D perhaps TRBD1 (5 bases). CDR1 and CDR2 (germline): SGDLS, YYNGEE. This CDR3 is built from 19 residues. Trimming stripped 0 bases from V and 3 bases from J, with 22 bases between. The CDR3 loop reads CASSVAGPSPRADNQPQHF. CDR3 bases: TGTGCCAGCAGCGTAGCGGGACCCTCCCCTAGGGCCGACAATCAGCCCCAGCATTTT.

The rearrangement uses TRBV2 and TRBJ2-2; maybe TRBD1 (5 bases). V shed 6 bases and J shed 4 bases, with 9 bases lying between them. The CDR3 spans 13 residues. Germline loops: CDR1 SNHLY, CDR2 FYNNEI. The DNA of the CDR3 is TGTGCCAGCAGGACAGCGAGCACCGGGGAGCTGTTTTTT. It encodes CASRTASTGELFF.

This clonotype was detected a few times. The junction does not match germline at one end; this may be a read error. The chain has TRBV10-3 and TRBJ2-5; TRBD2 is a possible D gene (5 bases). This CDR3 spans 13 amino acids. Per the germline V gene, CDR1 is ENHRY and CDR2 is SYGVKD. The CDR3 sequence is CATSESGGETQYF. The CDR3 nucleotides read TGTGCCACCAGTGAGTCAGGCGGGGAGACCCAGTACTTC.

This clonotype was found many times. The V and J genes are TRBV20-1 and TRBJ2-5; D not certain. The V end was cut by 4 bases, the J end by 5 bases, with 20 bases between. The CDR3 contains 15 residues. The germline CDR1 and CDR2 sequences are DFQATT and SNEGSKA (reference sequence). The CDR3 DNA reads as TGCAGTGCTACGACGGGCGTAGGGCTTGGGGAGACCCAGTACTTC. Encoded protein: CSATTGVGLGETQYF.

This chain connects TRBV2 to TRBJ1-5; D might be TRBD1 (6 bases). The length of the CDR3 is 17 residues. V lost 6 bases and J 3 bases, leaving 21 bases between the germline ends. Germline V gene data show CDR1 as SNHLY and CDR2 as FYNNEI. This CDR3 reads CASSFGGSGVYNQPQHF. CDR3 in DNA: TGTGCCAGCAGCTTCGGGGGCAGTGGGGTTTACAATCAGCCCCAGCATTTT.

This clonotype was seen a few times. This chain joins TRBV11-2 and TRBJ1-5; 9 bases line up with TRBD1. The CDR3 covers 16 residues. Germline V lookup: CDR1 SGHAT, CDR2 FQNNGV. V was pared by 2 bases and J by 2 bases, with 4 bases of the junction left unmatched. The CDR3 sequence: CASSLTGGGGNQPQHF. CDR3 sequence (DNA): TGTGCCAGCAGCTTAACAGGGGGCGGTGGCAATCAGCCCCAGCATTTT.

On this clonotype itself: A read error may account for a junction end that differs from germline. The gene calls are TRBV19 and TRBJ2-7; possible D gene TRBD1, 6 bases. CDR3 size: 15 residues. Germline V lookup: CDR1 LNHDA, CDR2 SQIVND (reference sequence). This CDR3 is CASSPRTETPYEQHF. CDR3 nucleotides: TGTGCCAGTAGTCCTAGGACAGAAACTCCGTACGAGCAGCACTTC.

This clonotype has just a few counts. The rearrangement uses TRBV7-9 and TRBJ2-5; possible D gene TRBD2, 5 bases. Germline CDR1 and CDR2: SEHNR and FQNEAQ (reference sequence). CDR3 length: 14 amino acids. V was clipped by 5 bases and J by 1 base, with 11 bases between them. The CDR3 loop is CASSLEESQETQYF. The CDR3 nucleotides are TGTGCCAGCAGCCTGGAGGAAAGCCAAGAGACCCAGTACTTC.

This clonotype was counted only a few times. This rearrangement joins TRBV12-3 or TRBV12-4 to TRBJ1-5, with 10 bases aligning to TRBD1. The length of the CDR3 is 14 residues. The V segment lost 6 bases and the J segment 5 bases; nucleotides outside the gene matches: 4. The CDR3 DNA sequence: TGTGCCAGCAGCGGGACAGGGGATTATCAGCCCCAGCATTTT. Amino acids: CASSGTGDYQPQHF.

This clonotype was observed a few times. The chain couples TRBV7-2 to TRBJ1-5; D is uncertain. Germline lookup yields CDR1 SGHTA and CDR2 FQGNSA. Trimming took off 8 bases at V and 5 bases at J, with 13 bases between the two ends. CDR3 length equals 13 residues. The CDR3 nucleotides read TGTGCCAGCTCACCTACCTGGGATCAGCCCCAGCATTTT. This codes for CASSPTWDQPQHF.

This chain joins TRBV29-1 and TRBJ2-5; D possibly corresponds to TRBD2 (7 bases). The CDR3 has 13 amino acids. Between the trimmed V and J ends, which lost 7 bases and 1 base, there was a span of 13 bases. Germline CDR1 and CDR2: SQVTM and ANQGSEA. The CDR3, as DNA: TGCAGCGCAGAGGGGGGGGCCCAAGAGACCCAGTACTTC. Translating it yields CSAEGGAQETQYF.

This chain connects TRBV9 to TRBJ1-3; TRBD1 is a possible D gene (5 bases). CDR3 length: 17 amino acids. Germline CDR1 is SGDLS and CDR2 is YYNGEE. The V gene lost 3 bases and the J gene lost 0 bases, with 16 bases spanning the gap. The CDR3 here is CASSDRDPGGSGNTIYF. In nucleotides, the CDR3 is TGTGCCAGCAGCGACCGGGACCCTGGGGGCTCTGGAAACACCATATATTTT.

This clonotype came up many times. The gene calls are TRBV7-2 and TRBJ2-7; D perhaps matches TRBD1 (6 bases). The CDR3 loop spans 13 amino acids. CDR1 and CDR2 from the germline V gene are SGHTA and FQGNSA. V lost 5 bases to trimming and J lost 3 bases, with 11 bases between them. The CDR3 DNA reads TGTGCCAGCAGCCCACAACAGGGCTACGAGCAGTACTTC. It specifies CASSPQQGYEQYF. Full variable domain (missing parts from reference TRBV7-2 and TRBJ2-7): GAGVSQSPSNKVTEKGKDVELRCDPISGHTALYWYRQSLGQGLEFLIYFQGNSAPDKSGLPSDRFSAERTGGSVSTLTIQRTQQEDSAVYLCASSPQQGYEQYFGPGTRLTVT.

This clonotype has only a few counts. CDR3 amino acids: CASSRDSPNEKLFF. The CDR3, as DNA: TGTGCCAGCAGCCGGGACAGCCCTAATGAAAAACTGTTTTTT. The chain has TRBV12-3 or TRBV12-4 and TRBJ1-4; TRBD1 matches 7 bases. This CDR3 has 14 residues. Losses at the gene ends were 6 bases for V and 3 bases for J; bases not matched to a gene: 4.

In regard to this clonotype: A much larger clone sits a single nucleotide away, making a read error possible. V gene TRBV19 combines with J gene TRBJ1-2; 9 bases are a match to TRBD1. The germline V gene has CDR1 LNHDA and CDR2 SQIVND (reference sequence). The V segment lost 5 bases and the J segment 10 bases; nucleotides outside the gene matches: 14. CDR3 length: 15 amino acids. CDR3 in amino acids: CASSVTGQGVHDYTF. DNA of the CDR3: TGTGCCAGTAGTGTGACGGGACAGGGCGTTCATGACTACACCTTC.

V usage is TRBV9 and J usage is TRBJ2-7; tentative D call: TRBD2 (6 bases). Germline CDR1 and CDR2: SGDLS and YYNGEE. This CDR3 spans 15 amino acids. The V gene lost 4 bases and the J gene lost 2 bases, with 16 bases spanning the gap. The CDR3 nucleotides are TGTGCCAGCAGCCCCCGAGGCGGGGCCGCCTACGAGCAGTACTTC. This encodes CASSPRGGAAYEQYF.

This chain joins TRBV24-1 and TRBJ1-1; 8 bases align to TRBD1. The CDR3 consists of 12 residues. Per the germline V gene, CDR1 is KGHDR and CDR2 is SFDVKD. The junction had 2 bases not matched to a gene; V was cut back by 11 bases and J by 1 base. CDR3 sequence (DNA): TGTGCCATCAGGGGGCGGAACACTGAAGCTTTCTTT. Translation: CAIRGRNTEAFF.

The rearrangement links TRBV2 to TRBJ2-7; 8 nucleotides line up with TRBD1. Trimming removed 5 bases from V and 6 bases from J; junction bases left unmatched: 12. Germline lookup yields CDR1 SNHLY and CDR2 FYNNEI. The CDR3 is 15 amino acids. In DNA form, the CDR3 reads TGTGCCAGCAGTTCCCCCGACAGGGGCGCACCCGAGCAGTACTTC. Translated: CASSSPDRGAPEQYF.

The chain combines TRBV5-4 with TRBJ2-6; perhaps TRBD1 as D (5 bases). The CDR3 consists of 16 residues. Trimming pared 4 bases from V and 0 bases from J, leaving 11 bases between. Germline CDR1 reads SGHNT; CDR2 reads YYREEE (reference sequence). DNA of the CDR3: TGTGCCAGCAGCGAAAACAGGAACTCTGGGGCCAACGTCCTGACTTTC. Translated, it gives CASSENRNSGANVLTF. Using reference TRBV5-4 and TRBJ2-6 for the parts outside the CDR3, the full variable domain is ETGVTQSPTHLIKTRGQQVTLRCSSQSGHNTVSWYQQALGQGPQFIFQYYREEENGRGNFPPRFSGLQFPNYSSELNVNALELDDSALYLCASSENRNSGANVLTFGAGSRLTVL.

This chain's CDR3 is CASGPNTGGAYGYTF. CDR3 sequence (DNA): TGTGCTAGTGGCCCCAACACAGGGGGAGCCTATGGCTACACCTTC. This chain uses TRBV12-5 with TRBJ1-2; the match to TRBD1 covers 8 bases. CDR3 size: 15 residues. Trimming at V came to 6 bases and at J to 4 bases, leaving 10 bases not matched to a gene. Per the germline V gene, CDR1 is LGHNT and CDR2 is FRNRAP.